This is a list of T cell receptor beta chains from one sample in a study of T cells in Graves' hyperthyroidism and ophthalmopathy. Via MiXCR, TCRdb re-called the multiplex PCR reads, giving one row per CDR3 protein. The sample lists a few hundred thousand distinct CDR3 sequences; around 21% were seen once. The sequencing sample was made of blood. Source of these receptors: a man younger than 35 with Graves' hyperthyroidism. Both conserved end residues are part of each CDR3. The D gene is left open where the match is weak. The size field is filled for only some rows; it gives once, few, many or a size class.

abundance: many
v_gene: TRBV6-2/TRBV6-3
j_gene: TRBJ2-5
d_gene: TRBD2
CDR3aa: CASSGSSGQETQYF
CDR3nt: TGTGCCAGCAGCGGTTCTAGCGGCCAAGAGACCCAGTACTTC

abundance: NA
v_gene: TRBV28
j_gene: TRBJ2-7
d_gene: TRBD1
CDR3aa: CASSIPGQAYEQYF
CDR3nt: TGTGCCAGCAGTATACCGGGACAGGCCTACGAGCAGTACTTC

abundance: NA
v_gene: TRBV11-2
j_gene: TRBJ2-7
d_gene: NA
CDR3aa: CASSLDPFGTTYEQYF
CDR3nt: TGTGCCAGCAGCTTAGATCCCTTCGGGACCACCTACGAGCAGTACTTC

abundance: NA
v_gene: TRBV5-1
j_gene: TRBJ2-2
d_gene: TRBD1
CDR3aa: CASSPGQEDGKLFF
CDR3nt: TGCGCCAGCAGCCCCGGACAGGAAGACGGGAAGCTGTTTTTT

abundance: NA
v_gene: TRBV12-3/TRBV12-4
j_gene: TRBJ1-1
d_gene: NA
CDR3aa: CASSLIWVGPNTEAFF
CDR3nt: TGTGCCAGCAGTTTAATCTGGGTTGGGCCGAACACTGAAGCTTTCTTT

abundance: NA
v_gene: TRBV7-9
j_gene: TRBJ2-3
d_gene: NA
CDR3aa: CASSSGADTQYF
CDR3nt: TGTGCCAGCAGCTCTGGGGCGGATACGCAGTATTTT

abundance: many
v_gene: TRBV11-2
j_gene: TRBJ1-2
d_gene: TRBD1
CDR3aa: CASSLGDSFYGYTF
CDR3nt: TGTGCCAGCAGCTTAGGGGACAGTTTTTACGGCTACACCTTC

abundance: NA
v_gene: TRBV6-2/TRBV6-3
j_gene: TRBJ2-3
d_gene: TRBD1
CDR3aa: CASSYRGERMYTDTQYF
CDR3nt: TGTGCCAGCAGCTACAGGGGAGAGCGTATGTACACAGATACGCAGTATTTT

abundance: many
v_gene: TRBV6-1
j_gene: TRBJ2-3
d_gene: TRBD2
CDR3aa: CASREVAGGDTQYF
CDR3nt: TGTGCCAGCAGGGAGGTAGCGGGGGGGGATACGCAGTATTTT

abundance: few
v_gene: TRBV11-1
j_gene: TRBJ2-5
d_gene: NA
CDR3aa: CASSLGVTGLLPETQYF
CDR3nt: TGTGCCAGCAGCTTAGGGGTTACGGGACTCCTCCCGGAGACCCAGTACTTC

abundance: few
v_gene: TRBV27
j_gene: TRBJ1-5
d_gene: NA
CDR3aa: CASSLGAGRHQPQHF
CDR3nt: TGTGCCAGCAGTTTAGGTGCAGGACGGCATCAGCCCCAGCATTTT

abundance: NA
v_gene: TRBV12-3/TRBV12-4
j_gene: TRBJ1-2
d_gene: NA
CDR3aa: CASSPVGDYGYTF
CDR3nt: TGTGCCAGCAGTCCGGTTGGGGATTATGGCTACACCTTC

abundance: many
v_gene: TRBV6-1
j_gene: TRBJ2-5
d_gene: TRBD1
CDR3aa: CASRKTGDVTQYF
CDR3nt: TGTGCCAGCAGGAAGACAGGGGACGTGACCCAGTACTTC

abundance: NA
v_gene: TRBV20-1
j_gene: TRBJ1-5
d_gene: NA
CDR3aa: CSASLGNQPQHF
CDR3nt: TGCAGTGCTTCCCTGGGCAATCAGCCCCAGCATTTT

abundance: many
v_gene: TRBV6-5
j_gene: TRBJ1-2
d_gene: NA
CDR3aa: CASTPWPGTDGYTF
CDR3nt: TGTGCCAGCACCCCCTGGCCCGGGACTGATGGCTACACCTTC

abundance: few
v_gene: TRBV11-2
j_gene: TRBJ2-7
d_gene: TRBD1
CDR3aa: CASSFRPGGLDEQYF
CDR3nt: TGTGCCAGCAGCTTCCGGCCAGGGGGCTTGGACGAGCAGTACTTC

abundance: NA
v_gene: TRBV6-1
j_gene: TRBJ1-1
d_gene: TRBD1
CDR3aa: CASRDRPGDGTEAFF
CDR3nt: TGTGCCAGCAGGGACAGGCCCGGGGATGGCACTGAAGCTTTCTTT

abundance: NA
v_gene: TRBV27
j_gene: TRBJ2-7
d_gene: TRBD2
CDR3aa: CASSSREVIYEQYF
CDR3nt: TGTGCCAGCAGTTCCCGGGAGGTGATCTACGAGCAGTACTTC

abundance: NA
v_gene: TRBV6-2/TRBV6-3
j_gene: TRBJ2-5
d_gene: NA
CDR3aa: CASRATGDQETQYF
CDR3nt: TGTGCCAGCAGAGCGACAGGAGACCAAGAGACCCAGTACTTC

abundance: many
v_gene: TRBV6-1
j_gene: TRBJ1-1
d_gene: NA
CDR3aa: CATLTDMNTEAFF
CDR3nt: TGTGCCACCTTGACAGACATGAACACTGAAGCTTTCTTT

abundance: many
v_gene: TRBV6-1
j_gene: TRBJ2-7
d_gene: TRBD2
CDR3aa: CASSEEGLFYEQYF
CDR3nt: TGTGCCAGCAGTGAGGAGGGACTATTCTACGAGCAGTACTTC

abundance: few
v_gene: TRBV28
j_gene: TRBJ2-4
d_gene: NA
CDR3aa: CASHNGGQGKNIQYF
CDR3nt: TGTGCCAGCCACAATGGGGGGCAGGGGAAAAACATTCAGTACTTC

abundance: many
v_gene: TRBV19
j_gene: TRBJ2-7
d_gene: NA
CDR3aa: CASSITEGSYEQYF
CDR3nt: TGTGCCAGTAGTATTACGGAGGGGTCGTACGAGCAGTACTTC

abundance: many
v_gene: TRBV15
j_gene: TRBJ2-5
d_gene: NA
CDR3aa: CATSRSPGIQETQYF
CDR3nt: TGTGCCACCAGCAGAAGCCCAGGGATTCAAGAGACCCAGTACTTC

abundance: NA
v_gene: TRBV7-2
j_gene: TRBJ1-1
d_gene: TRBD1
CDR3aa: CASSLVGTGGNTEAFF
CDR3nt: TGTGCCAGCAGCTTAGTGGGAACAGGGGGGAACACTGAAGCTTTCTTT

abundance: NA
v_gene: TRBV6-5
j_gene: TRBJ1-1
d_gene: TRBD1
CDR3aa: CPSSSTGAEAFF
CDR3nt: TGTCCCAGCAGTTCCACAGGGGCCGAAGCTTTCTTT

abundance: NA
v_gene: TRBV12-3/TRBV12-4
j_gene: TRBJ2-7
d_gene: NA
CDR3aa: CASSLGHLLYEQYF
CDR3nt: TGTGCCAGCAGTTTAGGCCACCTACTCTACGAGCAGTACTTC

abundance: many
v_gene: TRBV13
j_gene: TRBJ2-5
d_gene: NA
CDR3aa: CASSHGDPDTQYF
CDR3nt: TGTGCCAGCAGCCACGGAGACCCCGATACCCAGTACTTC

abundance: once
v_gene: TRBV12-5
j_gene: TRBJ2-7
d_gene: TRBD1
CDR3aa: CASGLGTGAFEQYF
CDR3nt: TGTGCTAGTGGTTTGGGGACAGGGGCCTTTGAGCAGTACTTC

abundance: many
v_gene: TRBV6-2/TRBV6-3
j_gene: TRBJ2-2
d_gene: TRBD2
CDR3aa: CASSITGYSGGTNTGELFF
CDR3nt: TGTGCCAGCAGCATTACGGGGTATAGCGGGGGGACGAACACCGGGGAGCTGTTTTTT

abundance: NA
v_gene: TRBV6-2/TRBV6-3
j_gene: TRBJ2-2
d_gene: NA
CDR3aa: CASGDGELFF
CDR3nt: TGTGCCAGCGGGGACGGGGAGCTGTTTTTT

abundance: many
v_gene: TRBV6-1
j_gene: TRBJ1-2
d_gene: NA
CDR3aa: CATGRPLANYGYTF
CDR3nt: TGTGCCACCGGAAGACCTTTGGCTAACTATGGCTACACCTTC

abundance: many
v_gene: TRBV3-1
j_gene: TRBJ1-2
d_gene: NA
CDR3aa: CASSQGLNLYGYTF
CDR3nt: TGTGCCAGCAGCCAAGGACTAAACCTCTATGGCTACACCTTC

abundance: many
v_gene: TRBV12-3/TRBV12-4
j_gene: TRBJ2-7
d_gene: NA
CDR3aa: CASTGQGYYEQYF
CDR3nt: TGTGCCAGCACAGGGCAGGGCTACTACGAGCAGTACTTC

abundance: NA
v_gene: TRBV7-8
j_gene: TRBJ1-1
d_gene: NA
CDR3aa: CASSSTIVKTADIEAFF
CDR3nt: TGTGCCAGCAGCTCTACTATTGTCAAGACAGCTGATATTGAAGCTTTCTTT

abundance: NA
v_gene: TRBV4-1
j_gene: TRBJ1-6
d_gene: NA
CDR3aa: CASSQDPPDLRTNSPLHF
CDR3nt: TGCGCCAGCAGCCAAGACCCGCCGGACCTAAGAACTAATTCACCCCTCCACTTT

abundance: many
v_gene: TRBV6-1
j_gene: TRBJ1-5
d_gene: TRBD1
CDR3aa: CASSPADRDDQPQHF
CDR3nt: TGTGCCAGCAGTCCCGCGGACAGGGACGATCAGCCCCAGCATTTT

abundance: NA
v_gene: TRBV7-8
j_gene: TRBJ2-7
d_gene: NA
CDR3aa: CASSPSPRTLAF
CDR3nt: TGTGCCAGCAGCCCTTCCCCCAGGACCCTGGCATTC

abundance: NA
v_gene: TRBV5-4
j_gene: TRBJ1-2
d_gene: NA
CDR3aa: CASSDDSGWGYTF
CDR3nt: TGTGCCAGCAGCGATGACAGCGGGTGGGGCTACACCTTC

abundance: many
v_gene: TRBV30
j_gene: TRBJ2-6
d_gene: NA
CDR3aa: CAWSKHSGANVLTF
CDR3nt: TGTGCCTGGAGTAAGCACTCTGGGGCCAACGTCCTGACTTTC

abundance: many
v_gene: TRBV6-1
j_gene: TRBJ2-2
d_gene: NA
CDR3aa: CAITTGKTAGELFF
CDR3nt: TGTGCCATCACTACAGGGAAAACGGCCGGGGAGCTGTTTTTT

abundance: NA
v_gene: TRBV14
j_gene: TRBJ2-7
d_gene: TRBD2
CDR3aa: CASSQATSGASYEQYF
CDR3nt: TGTGCCAGCAGCCAAGCGACTAGCGGGGCCTCCTACGAGCAGTACTTC

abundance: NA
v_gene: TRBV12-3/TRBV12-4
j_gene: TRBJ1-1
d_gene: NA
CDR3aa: CASSLGTLNRAFF
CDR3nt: TGTGCCAGCAGTTTAGGGACATTAAATCGGGCTTTCTTT

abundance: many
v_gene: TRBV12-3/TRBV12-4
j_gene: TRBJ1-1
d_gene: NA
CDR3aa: CASDIMGGGPNTEAFF
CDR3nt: TGTGCCAGCGACATCATGGGGGGGGGCCCCAACACTGAAGCTTTCTTT

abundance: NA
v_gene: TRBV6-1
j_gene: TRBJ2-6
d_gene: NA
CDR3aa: CASSGSPFGANVLTF
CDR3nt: TGTGCCAGCAGTGGGAGTCCTTTCGGGGCCAACGTCCTGACTTTC

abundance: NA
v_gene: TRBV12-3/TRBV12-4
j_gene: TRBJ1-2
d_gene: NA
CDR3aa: CASSSLGQTPGYTF
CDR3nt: TGTGCCAGCAGTTCCTTGGGTCAGACCCCTGGCTACACCTTC

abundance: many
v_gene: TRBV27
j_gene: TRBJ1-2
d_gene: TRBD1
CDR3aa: CASSPGQGGNYGYTF
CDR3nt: TGTGCCAGCAGTCCCGGACAGGGAGGGAACTATGGCTACACCTTC

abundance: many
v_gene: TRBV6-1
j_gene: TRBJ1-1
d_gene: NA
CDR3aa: CATRDSSFF
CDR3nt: TGTGCCACCCGGGACTCCTCTTTCTTT

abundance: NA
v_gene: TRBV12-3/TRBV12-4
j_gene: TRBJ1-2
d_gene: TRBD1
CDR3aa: CASSQTGTALYYTF
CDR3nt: TGTGCCAGCAGCCAGACCGGGACAGCCCTTTACTACACCTTC

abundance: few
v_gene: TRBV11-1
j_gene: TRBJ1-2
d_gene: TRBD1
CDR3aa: CASSLVGARTGGAYGYTF
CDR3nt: TGTGCCAGCAGCTTAGTCGGGGCCAGGACAGGAGGCGCCTATGGCTACACCTTC

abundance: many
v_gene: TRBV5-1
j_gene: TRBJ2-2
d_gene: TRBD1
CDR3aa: CASSLSGGGAGELFF
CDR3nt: TGCGCCAGCAGCTTGTCAGGGGGCGGAGCCGGGGAGCTGTTTTTT

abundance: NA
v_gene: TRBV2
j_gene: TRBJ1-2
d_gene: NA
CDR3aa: CASKQLGYTF
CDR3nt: TGTGCCAGCAAGCAGTTGGGCTACACCTTC

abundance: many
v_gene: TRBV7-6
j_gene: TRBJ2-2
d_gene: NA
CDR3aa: CASSLTATNTGELFF
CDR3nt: TGTGCCAGCAGTCTTACAGCAACTAACACCGGGGAGCTGTTTTTT

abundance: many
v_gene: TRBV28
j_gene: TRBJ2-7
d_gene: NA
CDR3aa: CASSSGFPTYEQYF
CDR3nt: TGTGCCAGCAGTTCGGGATTCCCGACCTACGAGCAGTACTTC

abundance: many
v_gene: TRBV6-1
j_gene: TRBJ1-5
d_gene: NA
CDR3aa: CASSELTGYQPQHF
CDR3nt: TGTGCCAGCAGTGAACTCACGGGGTATCAGCCCCAGCATTTT